This TCR beta chain is from a study of T cells in Graves' hyperthyroidism and ophthalmopathy. Trimming removed 0 bases at V and 8 bases at J, with 14 bases between. Germline V gene lookup returns CDR1 GTSNPN and CDR2 SVGIG (reference sequence). The CDR3 spans 14 residues. TCR beta CDR3 regions were amplified from RNA transcripts. The study used the HTBI primer set for a first-round RT-PCR of the TCR CDR3. TCRdb reprocessed the multiplex PCR reads via MiXCR and lists one record per CDR3 protein. The sample holds hundreds of thousands of distinct CDR3 sequences, roughly 25% seen once. This sequence originates from a man aged 45-65 years with Graves' hyperthyroidism. This chain uses TRBV30 with TRBJ2-1; maybe TRBD2 (6 bases). Specimen: blood. DNA of the CDR3: TGTGCCTGGAGTGTAAGGCAGGGAGGAGATGAGCAGTTCTTC. Its protein product is CAWSVRQGGDEQFF.